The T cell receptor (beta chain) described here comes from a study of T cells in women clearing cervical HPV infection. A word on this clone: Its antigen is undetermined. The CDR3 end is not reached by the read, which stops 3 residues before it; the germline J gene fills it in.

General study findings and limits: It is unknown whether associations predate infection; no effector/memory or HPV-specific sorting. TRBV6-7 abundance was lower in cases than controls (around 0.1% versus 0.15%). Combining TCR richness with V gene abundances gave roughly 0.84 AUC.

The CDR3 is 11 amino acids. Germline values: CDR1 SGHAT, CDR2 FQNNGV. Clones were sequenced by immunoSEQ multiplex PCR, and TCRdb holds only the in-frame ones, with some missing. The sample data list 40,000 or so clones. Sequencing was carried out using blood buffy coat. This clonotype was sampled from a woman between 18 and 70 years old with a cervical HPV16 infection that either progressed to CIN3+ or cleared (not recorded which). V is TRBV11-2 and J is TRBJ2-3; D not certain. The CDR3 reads CASSLFGTQYF. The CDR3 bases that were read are TGTGCCAGCAGCTTATTCGGGACG.